Presented here are 29 T cell receptor beta chains from one specimen sequenced in a study of control samples from healthy donors and cancer patients. Using immunoSEQ multiplex PCR, the repertoire was profiled, and TCRdb retains in-frame clones only, with some absent. The repertoire holds about 120,000 clones, around nine tenths seen once, with about 2.5% in the top ten. Sequencing used blood. The receptors originated from a woman in her 70s in good health.

V and J are TRBV2 and TRBJ1-4, with a tentative D call TRBD1 (6 bases). This CDR3 contains 16 residues. Trimming took 4 bases from V and 3 from J, leaving 15 bases between them. Germline V lookup: CDR1 SNHLY, CDR2 FYNNEI. The DNA of the CDR3 is TGTGCCAGCAGTGCCCCCCGGGGGGCCCCTAATGAAAAACTGTTTTTT. It is translated as CASSAPRGAPNEKLFF.

The chain carries TRBV7-6 and TRBJ2-1; 12 positions match TRBD2. Germline V gene lookup returns CDR1 SGHVS and CDR2 FNYEAQ. V dropped 4 bases and J dropped 0; count of bases not matched to a gene: 4. The CDR3 is 17 amino acids. In nucleotides, the CDR3 is TGTGCCAGCAGCTGGCCTAGCGGGGGGGACTCCTACAATGAGCAGTTCTTC. It yields the protein CASSWPSGGDSYNEQFF.

The V call is TRBV13, the J call TRBJ2-7; 11 nucleotides match TRBD1. The CDR3 contains 15 residues. Germline CDR1 is PRHDT and CDR2 is FYEKMQ (reference sequence). The trim removed 1 base at V and 5 bases at J, leaving 4 bases unmatched. CDR3 in amino acids: CASSLVRTGGDEQYF. The DNA for the CDR3 is TGTGCCAGCAGCTTAGTTCGGACAGGGGGCGACGAGCAGTACTTC.

The chain uses TRBV4-3 and TRBJ2-5; D is possibly TRBD2 (6 bases). The CDR3 is 13 residues long. V lost 4 bases and J 5 bases, leaving 11 bases between the germline ends. Germline V gives CDR1 LGHNA, CDR2 YSLEER. DNA for the CDR3: TGCGCCAGCAGCCCCCGGGGGTGGGAGACCCAGTACTTC. Amino acid sequence: CASSPRGWETQYF.

This chain links TRBV12-5 with TRBJ2-6; perhaps TRBD1 as D (5 bases). The CDR3 length is 19 residues. CDR1 is LGHNT and CDR2 is FRNRAP in the germline V gene. The V end lost 6 bases, the J end lost 0 bases, and 21 bases lay between the germline ends. The chain's CDR3 is CASGPSLGQMSSGANVLTF. DNA for the CDR3: TGTGCTAGTGGGCCGTCGTTGGGGCAGATGTCCTCTGGGGCCAACGTCCTGACTTTC.

Only a few counts were recorded for this clone. This chain joins TRBV7-9 and TRBJ1-6; maybe TRBD1 (5 bases). Germline lookup yields CDR1 SEHNR and CDR2 FQNEAQ (reference sequence). V lost 5 bases and J lost 7, with 15 bases in between. The CDR3 loop spans 15 amino acids. Here the CDR3 DNA reads TGTGCCAGCAGCCCTACGGGGGGGTTCAATTCACCCCTCCACTTT. Translation: CASSPTGGFNSPLHF.

This chain uses TRBV7-2 with TRBJ2-3, with TRBD2 matching 8 bases. V lost 7 bases to trimming and J lost 6 bases; unmatched junction nucleotides: 9. Germline V gene lookup returns CDR1 SGHTA and CDR2 FQGNSA. This CDR3 region has 14 residues. The CDR3 reads CASTRGGAGDTQYF. CDR3 nucleotides: TGTGCCAGCACCCGGGGGGGGGCGGGCGATACGCAGTATTTT.

CDR3 sequence (DNA): TGTGCCAGCAGCTTAGGTCTAGCGGGGGGTGTGACCCAGTACTTC. Translation gives CASSLGLAGGVTQYF. This chain links TRBV7-9 with TRBJ2-5; TRBD2 matches at 11 bases. V shed 1 base and J 7 bases; nucleotides not matched to a gene: 5. CDR1 is SEHNR, CDR2 FQNEAQ, per germline (reference sequence). The CDR3 spans 15 residues.

The rearrangement links TRBV4-1 to TRBJ2-1; 9 positions agree with TRBD1. Germline CDR1 is MGHRA and CDR2 is YSYEKL. Unmatched junction bases numbered 5, after V lost 3 bases and J lost 2 bases. This CDR3 is built from 16 residues. The CDR3 bases are TGCGCCAGCAGCCAGGCCGGGACAGGGACCTACAATGAGCAGTTCTTC. Its translation: CASSQAGTGTYNEQFF.

The J gene is TRBJ1-4, the V gene TRBV19, with D maybe TRBD1 (5 bases). The V gene lost 0 bases and the J gene lost 5 bases, with 13 bases spanning the gap. Germline loops: CDR1 LNHDA, CDR2 SQIVND (reference sequence). The CDR3 loop spans 16 amino acids. For the CDR3, the DNA is TGTGCCAGTAGTATAGATCGGGAGGGGAGAAATGAAAAACTGTTTTTT. Protein: CASSIDREGRNEKLFF.

V and J are TRBV9 and TRBJ1-4, with 11 bases matching TRBD1. J lost 7 bases, V lost 3 bases, and 8 bases had no gene match. The CDR3 has 16 residues. Germline V gene sequence: CDR1 SGDLS, CDR2 YYNGEE. CDR3 nucleotide sequence: TGTGCCAGCAGCGAGGGACAGGGGGTGAGTGGTGAAAAACTGTTTTTT. Its protein is CASSEGQGVSGEKLFF.

The rearrangement uses TRBV6-5 and TRBJ2-6, with unresolved D. Germline CDR1 MNHEY, CDR2 SVGAGI. Trimming shortened V by 0 bases and J by 0 bases, and 6 bases separated the two germline ends. This CDR3 region has 16 residues. The CDR3 DNA is TGTGCCAGCAGTTACTCGGCCCTCTCTGGGGCCAACGTCCTGACTTTC. Its protein product is CASSYSALSGANVLTF.

CDR3 nucleotides: TGTGCCAGCAGCAGCACCGGGACCTATGGCTACACCTTC. It specifies CASSSTGTYGYTF. The V call is TRBV11-2, the J call TRBJ1-2; tentative D call: TRBD1 (5 bases). Deletions cut 5 bases from V and 4 bases from J, with 11 bases between. The V gene's germline CDR1 is SGHAT and CDR2 FQNNGV. The CDR3 totals 13 residues.

The chain couples TRBV2 to TRBJ1-1; the D gene is possibly TRBD1 (5 bases). V lost 7 bases, J lost 0 bases, and 12 bases lay in between. Germline V gene sequence: CDR1 SNHLY, CDR2 FYNNEI. The CDR3 loop spans 14 amino acids. The CDR3 sequence: CASIWGGMNTEAFF. The CDR3 nucleotides are TGTGCCAGCATCTGGGGGGGGATGAACACTGAAGCTTTCTTT.

The gene calls are TRBV6-5 and TRBJ2-1, with D possibly matching TRBD1 (5 bases). The germline gives CDR1 MNHEY, CDR2 SVGAGI. This CDR3 has 14 residues. Trimming shortened V by 5 bases and J by 7 bases, and 15 bases separated the two germline ends. CDR3 residues: CASSLDTTENEQFF. CDR3 DNA: TGTGCCAGCAGTCTAGACACGACAGAAAATGAGCAGTTCTTC.

A single count supports this clone. The rearrangement joins TRBV7-9 to TRBJ2-2, with D possibly being TRBD2 (5 bases). Trimming pared 3 bases from V and 8 bases from J, leaving 10 bases between. The CDR3 length is 13 residues. Germline CDR1 is SEHNR and CDR2 is FQNEAQ (reference sequence). The CDR3 DNA reads as TGTGCCAGCAGCTTCTCTTCGGGAGGGGAGCTGTTTTTT. The encoded protein is CASSFSSGGELFF.

The chain recombines TRBV19 with TRBJ2-5; D may be TRBD2 (6 bases). The CDR3 loop spans 13 amino acids. Germline V gene sequence: CDR1 LNHDA, CDR2 SQIVND (reference sequence). V was clipped by 6 bases and J by 7 bases, with 15 bases between them. For the CDR3, the DNA is TGTGCCAGTAGCCGACTCTTGGGGGGGACCCAGTACTTC. Translation: CASSRLLGGTQYF.

Only one count was recorded for this clone. The CDR3 nucleotides read TGCGCCAGCAGCCAAGTAGCCAGGGTAAATGAAGCTTTCTTT. Translation: CASSQVARVNEAFF. The chain combines TRBV4-3 with TRBJ1-1; a weak D match, TRBD1 (5 bases). With 1 base removed from V and 7 bases from J, the gap between germline ends came to 13 bases. The germline V gene has CDR1 LGHNA and CDR2 YSLEER. The CDR3 is made up of 14 amino acids.

V is TRBV2 and J is TRBJ1-3, with D possibly matching TRBD1 (5 bases). This CDR3 has 15 amino acids. Germline loops: CDR1 SNHLY, CDR2 FYNNEI. The V end was cut by 3 bases, the J end by 3 bases, with 12 bases between. In DNA form, the CDR3 reads TGTGCCAGCAGTGACGGGACCAGGGTTGGAAACACCATATATTTT. This encodes CASSDGTRVGNTIYF.

A remark on this clone: This sample also contains other DNA sequences that code for the same CDR3. V and J are TRBV7-2 and TRBJ2-7, with D possibly matching TRBD2 (5 bases). This CDR3 has 16 residues. Trimming shortened V by 2 bases and J by 2 bases, and 16 bases separated the two germline ends. In germline, CDR1 is SGHTA, CDR2 FQGNSA. CDR3 sequence (DNA): TGTGCCAGCAGCTTATTGGGTCTAGCCGGTGCCTACGAGCAGTACTTC. It yields the protein CASSLLGLAGAYEQYF.

This clone was seen only once. J is TRBJ2-1 and V is TRBV3-1 (or the pseudogene TRBV3-2); 12 nucleotides agree with TRBD2. The trim removed 1 base at V and 5 bases at J, leaving 3 bases unmatched. The CDR3 extends over 16 amino acids. Germline-derived CDR1 and CDR2 are LGHDT and YNNKEL (reference sequence). The chain's CDR3 is CASSQGLAGVDNEQFF. The CDR3 DNA follows: TGTGCCAGCAGCCAAGGACTAGCGGGGGTCGACAATGAGCAGTTCTTC.

This chain connects TRBV2 to TRBJ1-5; D remains unclear. V was pared by 7 bases and J by 0 bases, with 4 bases between. Per germline, CDR1 SNHLY and CDR2 FYNNEI. The CDR3 has 12 residues. Written as DNA, the CDR3 is TGTGCCAGCATGGGTAGCAATCAGCCCCAGCATTTT. It encodes CASMGSNQPQHF.

This chain links TRBV19 with TRBJ1-3; D possibly corresponds to TRBD1 (5 bases). V lost 10 bases, J lost 4 bases, and 14 bases lay in between. The CDR3 is made up of 13 amino acids. The germline V gene has CDR1 LNHDA and CDR2 SQIVND (reference sequence). The CDR3 spells CATAGTLGNTIYF. The CDR3, as DNA: TGTGCCACCGCCGGGACTCTAGGAAACACCATATATTTT.

This clone has just one count. DNA of the CDR3: TGCGCCAGCAGCCAAGATCTATTAGGAGGGAAAGAGACCCAGTACTTC. It is translated as CASSQDLLGGKETQYF. The gene calls are TRBV4-3 and TRBJ2-5; TRBD2 is a possible D gene (6 bases). Germline values: CDR1 LGHNA, CDR2 YSLEER. The CDR3 extends over 16 amino acids. Trimming removed 0 bases at V and 3 bases at J, with 14 bases between.

The gene calls are TRBV27 and TRBJ1-6; TRBD1 is a possible D gene (5 bases). Between the trimmed V and J ends, which lost 5 bases and 0 bases, there was a span of 8 bases. The CDR3 runs 15 residues. Germline CDR1 and CDR2: MNHEY and SMNVEV (reference sequence). CDR3 coding DNA: TGTGCCAGCAGTGCAGACAGCTCCTATAATTCACCCCTCCACTTT. This gives the protein CASSADSSYNSPLHF.

This clone was observed a few times. V is TRBV29-1 and J is TRBJ1-5; D is ambiguous. V lost 6 bases and J 5 bases, leaving 14 bases between the germline ends. Looked up from germline, CDR1 is SQVTM and CDR2 is ANQGSEA. The CDR3 consists of 13 residues. DNA for the CDR3: TGCAGCGTCGCCGGGTCCGGCGATCAGCCCCAGCATTTT. Protein sequence: CSVAGSGDQPQHF. Full variable domain (remainder filled in from reference TRBV29-1 and TRBJ1-5): SAVISQKPSRDICQRGTSLTIQCQVDSQVTMMFWYRQQPGQSLTLIATANQGSEATYESGFVIDKFPISRPNLTFSTLTVSNMSPEDSSIYLCSVAGSGDQPQHFGDGTRLSIL.

V usage is TRBV14 and J usage is TRBJ1-1; D is perhaps TRBD1 (5 bases). The V gene's germline CDR1 is SGHDN and CDR2 FVKESK. CDR3 size: 14 residues. V lost 1 base to trimming and J lost 8 bases, with 14 bases between them. This chain's CDR3 is CASSQALQGAEAFF. Here the CDR3 DNA reads TGTGCCAGCAGCCAAGCCCTGCAGGGAGCCGAAGCTTTCTTT.

This clone was counted a single time. CDR3 in DNA: TGTGCCAGCAATCAATCAGGGGGACCCAATCAGCCCCAGCATTTT. Translating it yields CASNQSGGPNQPQHF. The chain combines TRBV6-5 with TRBJ1-5, with 7 bases aligning to TRBD1. This CDR3 contains 15 residues. The germline V gene encodes CDR1 MNHEY and CDR2 SVGAGI. J was trimmed by 3 bases and V by 7 bases; bases with no gene match: 9.

The rearrangement uses TRBV6-5 and TRBJ1-4; TRBD1 is a possible D gene (6 bases). The germline V gene has CDR1 MNHEY and CDR2 SVGAGI. The CDR3 has 13 residues. Trimming left V 6 bases short and J 8 bases short, with 13 bases between. The CDR3 DNA is TGTGCCAGCAGGGGGGCCGCTTTGGAAAAACTGTTTTTT. Translated, it gives CASRGAALEKLFF.